This T cell receptor beta chain was sequenced for a study of blood T cell repertoires in COVID-19. Whole-study context: COVID-19 samples collected from the United States, Italy and Spain covered acute and convalescent phases. Sample material is recorded as cDNA or gDNA derived from T cells, B-cell-depleted T cells, or PBMCs.

The CDR3 spans 19 residues. The V and J ends lost 6 bases and 6 bases, in that order; junction bases with no gene match: 17. Germline values: CDR1 KGHSH, CDR2 LQKENI. Authors' analysis steps: Reference gene primer amplification gave nucleated cell count estimates. Libraries were prepared by immunoSEQ multiplex PCR; TCRdb keeps only in-frame clonotypes and omits some of them. The D gene and trimming were derived from the DNA, and the V and J assignments and clone size from that table. This sample has about 190,000 clones, with more than 70% found just once. Sequenced material: peripheral blood. The V gene is TRBV18, the J gene TRBJ2-3, with 14 nucleotides matching TRBD2. The TCR sequence derives from a woman aged 80 or older with active or convalescent COVID-19. The CDR3, as DNA: TGTGCCAGCTCCCCCGGACAGGGGACTAGCGGGAGAGTGTCCGATACGCAGTATTTT. Translated, it gives CASSPGQGTSGRVSDTQYF.